This is a list of T cell receptor beta chains from one sample in a study of T cell responses to AZD1222 COVID-19 vaccine. The protocol was immunoSEQ multiplex PCR, while the TCRdb copy is restricted to in-frame clones and leaves out a portion. The sample carries 120,000 or so clones, approximately 90% recorded once. Sample: peripheral blood, taken on day 0 of AZD1222 vaccination. These receptors all come from an adult in good health. The CDR3 runs from the conserved cysteine through the conserved F or W. A D gene is named only where the DNA matches it firmly. Clone sizes are given selectively: once, few, many, or a class where the clone is expanded.

>TRBD1|TRBJ1-2|TRBV29-1|.
CSVSRDRANYGYTF
TGCAGCGTTTCCCGGGACAGAGCTAACTATGGCTACACCTTC
>TRBD1|TRBJ2-7|TRBV9|.
CASSTGTGYDEQYF
TGTGCCAGCAGCACCGGGACAGGGTACGACGAGCAGTACTTC
>.|TRBJ1-2|TRBV5-6|.
CASSPVEGYYGYTF
TGTGCCAGCAGCCCCGTCGAAGGATACTATGGCTACACCTTC
>TRBD2|TRBJ2-1|TRBV4-1|.
CASSQSTSGIMNEQFF
TGCGCCAGCAGCCAATCCACTAGCGGGATAATGAATGAGCAGTTCTTC
>TRBD1|TRBJ2-3|TRBV7-3|.
CASSSPSGGISTDTQYF
TGTGCCAGCAGCTCACCCTCAGGGGGTATTAGCACAGATACGCAGTATTTT
>TRBD1|TRBJ2-3|TRBV11-3|.
CASSLGGTGTQYF
TGTGCCAGCAGCTTAGGAGGGACAGGCACGCAGTATTTT
>TRBD1|TRBJ1-1|TRBV9|.
CASSPTTGYSTEAFF
TGTGCCAGCAGCCCAACGACAGGGTATAGCACTGAAGCTTTCTTT
>TRBD1|TRBJ1-5|TRBV19|few
CASSIDKTGGDQPQHF
TGTGCCAGTAGTATAGACAAGACAGGGGGGGATCAGCCCCAGCATTTT
>TRBD1|TRBJ1-2|TRBV3-1/TRBV3-2|.
CASSLTSRGGYGYTF
TGTGCCAGCAGCCTAACCTCCAGGGGGGGCTATGGCTACACCTTC
>TRBD1|TRBJ1-2|TRBV9|.
CASSVAGTAASYTF
TGTGCCAGCAGCGTAGCCGGGACAGCCGCTAGCTACACCTTC
>.|TRBJ1-2|TRBV13|.
CASSLYGVVYGYTF
TGTGCCAGCAGCTTATATGGGGTGGTCTATGGCTACACCTTC
>.|TRBJ1-5|TRBV19|.
CASSMLKYSNQPQHF
TGTGCCAGTAGTATGCTTAAATACAGCAATCAGCCCCAGCATTTT
>.|TRBJ2-7|TRBV5-1|.
CASSKGTGTPPYEQYF
TGCGCCAGCAGCAAAGGAACCGGGACTCCACCCTACGAGCAGTACTTC
>.|TRBJ1-3|TRBV18|.
CASSLLDSSSGNTIYF
TGTGCCAGCTCACTCTTGGACAGCAGCTCTGGAAACACCATATATTTT
>.|TRBJ2-7|TRBV6-5|.
CASSSRDFPEQYF
TGTGCCAGCAGTTCGAGGGACTTTCCCGAGCAGTACTTC
>.|TRBJ1-4|TRBV5-1|.
CASSLGVTGTGDEKLFF
TGCGCCAGCAGCTTGGGGGTAACCGGGACGGGAGATGAAAAACTGTTTTTT
>.|TRBJ1-2|TRBV28|once
CASSTSRDGYTF
TGTGCCAGCAGTACTTCCAGGGATGGCTACACCTTC
>TRBD1|TRBJ1-2|TRBV7-9|.
CASSHRGAIGYTF
TGTGCCAGCAGCCACAGGGGGGCGATCGGCTACACCTTC
>.|TRBJ1-5|TRBV2|.
CASSEVRGATKPQHF
TGTGCCAGCAGTGAAGTTCGGGGGGCGACTAAGCCCCAGCATTTT
>.|TRBJ2-2|TRBV2|.
CASRESGEGTGELFF
TGTGCCAGCAGAGAATCGGGAGAGGGCACCGGGGAGCTGTTTTTT
>.|TRBJ2-2|TRBV9|.
CASSARQKANTGELFF
TGTGCCAGCAGCGCCCGACAGAAAGCGAACACCGGGGAGCTGTTTTTT
>.|TRBJ1-1|TRBV5-1|few
CASRYGGSTEAFF
TGCGCCAGCAGATACGGGGGGAGCACTGAAGCTTTCTTT
>.|TRBJ2-1|TRBV11-3|few
CASSLLGVPEQFF
TGTGCCAGCAGCTTACTGGGAGTACCTGAGCAGTTCTTC
>.|TRBJ2-5|TRBV2|.
CASKPEQGLETQYF
TGTGCCAGCAAACCTGAACAGGGCTTAGAGACCCAGTACTTC
>.|TRBJ1-5|TRBV6-4|.
CASSADSNQPQHF
TGTGCCAGCAGTGCGGATAGCAATCAGCCCCAGCATTTT
>.|TRBJ2-3|TRBV7-9|.
CASSTQGADTQYF
TGTGCCAGCAGCACCCAGGGCGCAGATACGCAGTATTTT
>.|TRBJ2-1|TRBV6-5|.
CASSYRVPNYNEQFF
TGTGCCAGCAGTTACAGGGTCCCCAACTACAATGAGCAGTTCTTC
>TRBD1|TRBJ1-2|TRBV28|.
CASRARTGAGYTF
TGTGCCAGCAGGGCGAGGACAGGGGCCGGCTACACCTTC
>.|TRBJ2-6|TRBV29-1|.
CSAAKAGANVLTF
TGCAGCGCCGCAAAAGCTGGGGCCAACGTCCTGACTTTC
>.|TRBJ2-2|TRBV6-5|.
CASSLSGTGELFF
TGTGCCAGCAGCCTTAGTGGCACCGGGGAGCTGTTTTTT
>TRBD1|TRBJ1-1|TRBV19|.
CASSPDDRVSGEAFF
TGTGCCAGTAGTCCTGATGACAGGGTCAGTGGGGAAGCTTTCTTT
>.|TRBJ2-1|TRBV2|once
CASRASPRGEQFF
TGTGCCAGCAGGGCTAGCCCGAGGGGTGAGCAGTTCTTC
>.|TRBJ1-3|TRBV11-2|.
CASSYDSPRGNTIYF
TGTGCCAGCAGCTACGACTCCCCAAGAGGAAACACCATATATTTT
>.|TRBJ2-7|TRBV28|once
CASSFAGQTYEQYF
TGTGCCAGCAGTTTTGCCGGACAGACCTACGAGCAGTACTTC
>.|TRBJ2-2|TRBV7-9|.
CASSFLTGELFF
TGTGCCAGCAGCTTCCTAACCGGGGAGCTGTTTTTT
>.|TRBJ1-1|TRBV3-1/TRBV3-2|.
CASSPLGAGRGETEAFF
TGTGCCAGCAGCCCTCTCGGGGCGGGCAGGGGAGAAACTGAAGCTTTCTTT
>TRBD1|TRBJ1-1|TRBV4-1|.
CASSPVQDRGGSSTEAFF
TGCGCCAGCAGCCCCGTCCAGGACAGGGGAGGTTCGTCGACTGAAGCTTTCTTT
>TRBD2|TRBJ2-1|TRBV4-1|.
CASSQGELAGKNEQFF
TGCGCCAGCAGCCAAGGAGAGCTAGCGGGAAAGAATGAGCAGTTCTTC
>.|TRBJ2-7|TRBV1|few
CTSSLPGLAAEQYF
TGCACCAGCAGCTTACCGGGACTAGCGGCCGAGCAGTACTTC
>TRBD1|TRBJ2-1|TRBV12-3/TRBV12-4|.
CASSDTGVPKQFF
TGTGCCAGCAGTGATACAGGGGTCCCCAAGCAGTTCTTC
>.|TRBJ1-3|TRBV10-3|.
CAISDPAGVVGNTIYF
TGTGCCATCAGTGACCCGGCCGGGGTTGTTGGAAACACCATATATTTT
>.|TRBJ2-3|TRBV3-1/TRBV3-2|.
CASSQAGGRTDTQYF
TGTGCCAGCAGCCAAGCCGGAGGGCGCACAGATACGCAGTATTTT
>TRBD1|TRBJ1-2|TRBV9|.
CASSPSGQQNYGYTF
TGTGCCAGCAGCCCCTCGGGACAGCAAAACTATGGCTACACCTTC
>TRBD1|TRBJ1-2|TRBV7-8|.
CASSLQGALGYTF
TGTGCCAGCAGCCTACAGGGGGCGCTTGGCTACACCTTC
>TRBD2|TRBJ2-5|TRBV6-5|.
CASSYSLAGGYGTQYF
TGTGCCAGCAGTTACTCTTTAGCGGGAGGGTACGGGACCCAGTACTTC
>.|TRBJ2-3|TRBV21-1|.
CASSKESGSTDTQYF
TGTGCCAGCAGCAAAGAAAGCGGGAGCACAGATACGCAGTATTTT
>.|TRBJ1-2|TRBV19|.
CASSPGFGYTF
TGTGCCAGTAGTCCAGGGTTTGGCTACACCTTC
>.|TRBJ1-5|TRBV6-5|.
CASSRTPGSNQPQHF
TGTGCCAGCAGCAGGACCCCGGGGAGCAATCAGCCCCAGCATTTT
>.|TRBJ2-3|TRBV10-3|.
CAISESKGTDTQYF
TGTGCCATCAGTGAGTCTAAGGGCACAGATACGCAGTATTTT
>.|TRBJ1-1|TRBV27|.
CASSNPRGLPPEAFF
TGTGCCAGCAGTAATCCACGAGGTTTACCTCCTGAAGCTTTCTTT
>.|TRBJ1-5|TRBV3-1/TRBV3-2|.
CASSQDPSLQPQHF
TGTGCCAGCAGCCAAGATCCCTCCCTTCAGCCCCAGCATTTT
>TRBD1|TRBJ1-2|TRBV5-6|once
CASSWQGLMRTGGYTF
TGTGCCAGCAGCTGGCAGGGGCTCATGCGGACAGGAGGATACACCTTC